Presented here are 23 T cell receptor beta chains from one specimen sequenced in a study of blood T cell repertoires in COVID-19. Assay: immunoSEQ multiplex PCR; the TCRdb copy retains only in-frame clones and omits some. The sample has around 25,000 clones; 65% to 85% are singletons. The sequenced material came from peripheral blood. These receptors were taken from a man between 50 and 59 years old with COVID-19, enrolled during active disease.

This clone was observed a single time. The J gene is TRBJ2-2, the V gene TRBV19; 7 positions match TRBD2. The CDR3 has 17 residues. Germline CDR1 and CDR2: LNHDA and SQIVND (reference sequence). With V trimmed by 6 bases and J by 7 bases, 17 bases remained unmatched. This CDR3 reads CASSRPEGGGWDGELFF. The CDR3, as DNA: TGTGCCAGTAGCCGACCTGAGGGCGGGGGATGGGACGGGGAGCTGTTTTTT.

The CDR3 protein is CASFGLPVSTNEQFF. CDR3 coding DNA: TGTGCCAGCTTTGGACTTCCCGTCTCTACCAATGAGCAGTTCTTC. This chain links TRBV2 with TRBJ2-1; tentative D call: TRBD2 (5 bases). The CDR3 is made up of 15 amino acids. The germline V and J ends were trimmed by 8 bases and 6 bases, with 20 bases remaining between them. Germline CDR1 and CDR2: SNHLY and FYNNEI.

This chain uses TRBV15 with TRBJ1-5; perhaps TRBD1 as D (6 bases). V lost 0 bases and J 3 bases, leaving 9 bases between the germline ends. Germline V gene sequence: CDR1 LNHNV, CDR2 YYDKDF (reference sequence). The CDR3 totals 15 residues. This CDR3 is CATSRDRGANQPQHF. The CDR3 DNA follows: TGTGCCACCAGCAGAGATCGGGGGGCCAATCAGCCCCAGCATTTT. The whole variable domain, filled in from reference TRBV15 and TRBJ1-5, reads DAMVIQNPRYQVTQFGKPVTLSCSQTLNHNVMYWYQQKSSQAPKLLFHYYDKDFNNEADTPDNFQSRRPNTSFCFLDIRSPGLGDTAMYLCATSRDRGANQPQHFGDGTRLSIL.

In this sample, this clone turned up a few times. J is TRBJ1-1 and V is TRBV10-3, with 9 nucleotides matching TRBD1. V was pared by 6 bases and J by 5 bases, with 10 bases of the junction left unmatched. Germline-derived CDR1 and CDR2 are ENHRY and SYGVKD. This CDR3 is 15 amino acids long. CDR3 sequence reads: CAIRTSDRGLTEAFF. Here the CDR3 DNA reads TGTGCCATCAGGACGTCGGACAGGGGATTGACTGAAGCTTTCTTT.

This chain uses TRBV18 with TRBJ2-7, with 11 nucleotides matching TRBD1. CDR3 length: 14 residues. Germline trimming cut 6 bases from V and 4 bases from J; bases unmatched to any gene: 5. The germline gives CDR1 KGHSH, CDR2 LQKENI. The CDR3 reads CASSSGTGGYEQYF. The DNA of the CDR3 is TGTGCCAGCTCTTCCGGGACAGGGGGATACGAGCAGTACTTC.

This clone was counted a few times. The CDR3 DNA reads as TGCAGCTATATTGGGGGGGAGACCCAGTACTTC. It specifies CSYIGGETQYF. V usage is TRBV20-1 and J usage is TRBJ2-5, with D possibly matching TRBD2 (6 bases). CDR3 length: 11 residues. Per germline, CDR1 DFQATT and CDR2 SNEGSKA (reference sequence).

The V call is TRBV7-9, the J call TRBJ2-7; TRBD2 is a possible D gene (6 bases). CDR3 length equals 11 residues. Per germline, CDR1 SEHNR and CDR2 FQNEAQ (reference sequence). Trimming stripped 3 bases from V and 12 bases from J, with 12 bases between. DNA of the CDR3: TGTGCCAGCAGCTTGGAGGGTCACTGGTACTTC. Protein sequence: CASSLEGHWYF.

This clone was counted between two and nine times. The rearrangement joins TRBV18 to TRBJ1-3; D is unresolved. The germline gives CDR1 KGHSH, CDR2 LQKENI. V dropped 3 bases and J dropped 0 bases, with 12 bases sitting between them. CDR3 length: 16 amino acids. The CDR3, as DNA: TGTGCCAGCTCACCGACTGGTCAGAGCTCTGGAAACACCATATATTTT. Translated: CASSPTGQSSGNTIYF.

The CDR3 nucleotides are TGTGCCAGCAGTCAGGGGGCTTATAATTCACCCCTCCACTTT. As protein: CASSQGAYNSPLHF. The chain uses TRBV25-1 and TRBJ1-6; 8 bases match TRBD1. The CDR3 contains 14 residues. V trimming: 5 bases; J trimming: 4 bases; junction bases outside the gene matches: 1. Germline CDR1 and CDR2: MGHDK and SYGVNS.

In regard to this clone: A read error may account for a junction end that differs from germline. CDR3 residues: CASSLSGLRTDTQYF. The CDR3, as DNA: TGTGCCAGCAGTCTATCGGGACTCCGCACAGATACGCAGTATTTT. J is TRBJ2-3 and V is TRBV27; D perhaps matches TRBD2 (6 bases). The germline V gene encodes CDR1 MNHEY and CDR2 SMNVEV (reference sequence). The CDR3 covers 15 residues.

This clone was counted once. J is TRBJ2-1 and V is TRBV5-5; 7 bases map to TRBD2. The CDR3 runs 16 residues. CDR1 is SGHKS, CDR2 YYEKEE, per germline (reference sequence). Trimming at V came to 4 bases and at J to 0 bases, leaving 7 bases not matched to a gene. DNA of the CDR3: TGTGCCAGCAGCACCACCGGGACTAACTCCTACAATGAGCAGTTCTTC. As protein: CASSTTGTNSYNEQFF. Full variable domain (missing parts from reference TRBV5-5 and TRBJ2-1): DAGVTQSPTHLIKTRGQQVTLRCSPISGHKSVSWYQQVLGQGPQFIFQYYEKEERGRGNFPDRFSARQFPNYSSELNVNALLLGDSALYLCASSTTGTNSYNEQFFGPGTRLTVL.

J is TRBJ2-2 and V is TRBV4-2, with 8 bases fitting TRBD1. Trimming took 0 bases from V and 8 from J; bases not matched to a gene: 5. CDR3 length: 15 residues. The germline CDR1 and CDR2 sequences are LGHNA and YNFKEQ. The CDR3 DNA follows: TGTGCCAGCAGCCAAGAGGACAGGGTTTCAGGGGAGCTGTTTTTT. It specifies CASSQEDRVSGELFF.

This clone has a handful of counts. CDR3 protein: CASSNQTANYGYTF. DNA of the CDR3: TGCGCCAGCAGTAATCAGACAGCTAACTATGGCTACACCTTC. The J gene is TRBJ1-2, the V gene TRBV5-1; possibly TRBD1 for D (5 bases). There are 14 residues in the CDR3. The V gene's germline CDR1 is SGHRS and CDR2 YFSETQ. The V end was cut by 5 bases, the J end by 0 bases, with 11 bases between.

The chain couples TRBV5-5 to TRBJ2-7, with 9 positions matching TRBD1. The CDR3 has 15 amino acids. V gave up 1 base and J gave up 2 bases; unmatched junction bases: 4. Germline CDR1 reads SGHKS; CDR2 reads YYEKEE (reference sequence). The CDR3 loop is CASSLLTGGTYEQYF. The CDR3 DNA is TGTGCCAGCAGCTTGTTAACAGGGGGCACCTACGAGCAGTACTTC.

The rearrangement links TRBV11-2 to TRBJ2-3; 9 nucleotides match TRBD1. Germline assignment: CDR1 SGHAT and CDR2 FQNNGV. The CDR3 has 15 amino acids. Trimming took 5 bases from V and 3 from J; bases not matched to a gene: 6. The CDR3, as DNA: TGTGCCAGCAGCCATGGGACAGGGCCGACAGATACGCAGTATTTT. This codes for CASSHGTGPTDTQYF.

This sequence joins TRBV5-8 and TRBJ1-4; TRBD1 might be the D (6 bases). This CDR3 is 16 amino acids long. The V end was cut by 3 bases, the J end by 3 bases, with 15 bases between. Germline CDR1 SGHTS, CDR2 YDEGEE. The CDR3 reads CASSYRQARANEKLFF. CDR3 nucleotides: TGTGCCAGCAGCTACCGACAGGCTAGGGCTAATGAAAAACTGTTTTTT.

The chain combines TRBV5-6 with TRBJ2-2, with 7 positions matching TRBD1. The CDR3 consists of 18 residues. V lost 2 bases, J lost 3 bases, and 13 bases stayed unmatched. CDR1 is SGHDT and CDR2 is YYEEEE in the germline V gene. CDR3: CASSFRIGDRGYTGELFF. The DNA of the CDR3 is TGTGCCAGCAGCTTCCGTATTGGGGACAGAGGGTACACCGGGGAGCTGTTTTTT.

This chain joins TRBV2 and TRBJ2-1, with D perhaps TRBD2 (6 bases). The V gene's germline CDR1 is SNHLY and CDR2 FYNNEI. The V end lost 10 bases, the J end lost 2 bases, and 15 bases lay between the germline ends. The CDR3 spans 14 residues. The CDR3 loop is CATRGSGPYNEQFF. The DNA for the CDR3 is TGTGCCACCCGGGGGAGCGGCCCCTACAATGAGCAGTTCTTC.

The chain recombines TRBV28 with TRBJ2-7, with D possibly TRBD2 on 6 matching bases. The CDR3 totals 14 residues. Germline CDR1 MDHEN, CDR2 SYDVKM. V shed 2 bases and J shed 0 bases, with 8 bases lying between them. DNA for the CDR3: TGTGCCAGCAGTTTAGGGGGGACCTCCTACGAGCAGTACTTC. It translates to CASSLGGTSYEQYF.

This clone is categorized as large (0.1 to 1%). This chain uses TRBV6-1 with TRBJ1-1; TRBD1 might be the D (5 bases). The CDR3 consists of 17 residues. Per germline, CDR1 MNHNS and CDR2 SASEGT. V was shortened by 3 bases and J by 2 bases, with 19 bases between the two germline ends. Here the CDR3 reads CASSEASGGARNTEAFF. CDR3 in DNA: TGTGCCAGCAGTGAGGCCTCTGGAGGGGCAAGAAACACTGAAGCTTTCTTT.

The genes are TRBV29-1 and TRBJ1-1; D not certain. There are 14 residues in the CDR3. Per the germline V gene, CDR1 is SQVTM and CDR2 is ANQGSEA. Trimming cost V 3 bases and J 1 base, with 12 bases left between them. The DNA of the CDR3 is TGCAGCGTTGATCCTCCGGAGAGGAACACTGAAGCTTTCTTT. Its protein is CSVDPPERNTEAFF.

This chain joins TRBV3-1 (or the pseudogene TRBV3-2) and TRBJ2-5; a weak D match, TRBD1 (5 bases). Germline V gene sequence: CDR1 LGHDT, CDR2 YNNKEL (reference sequence). Between the trimmed V and J ends, which lost 3 bases and 2 bases, there was a span of 16 bases. The CDR3 covers 16 residues. The CDR3 coding sequence is TGTGCCAGCAGCCACCTCCCCAGGGCGTTTCAAGAGACCCAGTACTTC. It codes for CASSHLPRAFQETQYF.

This clone was observed a single time. The chain carries TRBV28 and TRBJ1-6; TRBD1 is a possible D gene (6 bases). The germline CDR1 and CDR2 sequences are MDHEN and SYDVKM. CDR3 size: 16 residues. V was pared by 5 bases and J by 0 bases, with 11 bases between. The CDR3 is CASSPWDTSYNSPLHF. Written as DNA, the CDR3 is TGTGCCAGCAGTCCGTGGGACACCTCCTATAATTCACCCCTCCACTTT.